Each of the 20 T cell receptor beta chains below was sequenced from the same sample in a study of T cell responses to AZD1222 COVID-19 vaccine. The data were produced by immunoSEQ multiplex PCR, yet TCRdb's version contains in-frame clones alone and is incomplete. This table holds 200,000 or so clones, 80% to 95% found once. Source: peripheral blood, taken 28 days after the second AZD1222 dose. The origin of the receptors is an adult who received the AZD1222 COVID-19 vaccine.

The chain combines TRBV14 with TRBJ2-2; D unresolved. The germline V and J ends were trimmed by 1 base and 2 bases, with 8 bases remaining between them. The germline gives CDR1 SGHDN, CDR2 FVKESK. The CDR3 loop spans 15 amino acids. CDR3 loop: CASSQVGGNTGELFF. CDR3 nucleotides: TGTGCCAGCAGCCAAGTTGGCGGCAACACCGGGGAGCTGTTTTTT.

The rearrangement uses TRBV7-8 and TRBJ1-1, with 9 bases identical to TRBD1. The CDR3 length is 14 residues. The germline V gene has CDR1 SGHVS and CDR2 FQNEAQ. The ends lost 5 bases at V and 5 bases at J; junction bases unmatched: 6. The CDR3 loop reads CASSETGGVTEAFF. In DNA, the CDR3 is TGTGCCAGCAGCGAAACAGGGGGCGTTACTGAAGCTTTCTTT.

Concerning this clone itself: Other DNA variants within this sample encode the same CDR3. This sequence joins TRBV18 and TRBJ2-7; D is unresolved. Trimming removed 3 bases from V and 1 base from J, with 7 bases in between. Germline loops: CDR1 KGHSH, CDR2 LQKENI. The CDR3 length is 13 residues. For the CDR3, the DNA is TGTGCCAGCTCACCGGCAGCGTCCTACGAGCAGTACTTC. Amino acid sequence: CASSPAASYEQYF.

The rearrangement uses TRBV3-1 (or the pseudogene TRBV3-2) and TRBJ1-3; tentative D call: TRBD1 (6 bases). Trimming removed 4 bases at V and 0 bases at J, with 19 bases between. The germline gives CDR1 LGHDT, CDR2 YNNKEL (reference sequence). The CDR3 loop spans 18 amino acids. The CDR3 reads CASSPQGPLPNSGNTIYF. The CDR3 DNA sequence: TGTGCCAGCAGCCCTCAGGGGCCCCTACCAAACTCTGGAAACACCATATATTTT.

The V call is TRBV6-4, the J call TRBJ1-2; tentatively, D is TRBD1 (5 bases). Trimming removed 6 bases at V and 4 bases at J, with 18 bases between. Germline loops: CDR1 MRHNA, CDR2 SNTAGT. The CDR3 has 15 residues. CDR3 sequence (DNA): TGTGCCAGCAGCGAAGGTCCAGGGAAGTCCTATGGCTACACCTTC. Its protein is CASSEGPGKSYGYTF.

This clone has a handful of counts. J is TRBJ2-7 and V is TRBV6-1; D is perhaps TRBD2 (5 bases). Germline loops: CDR1 MNHNS, CDR2 SASEGT. Between the trimmed V and J ends, which lost 1 base and 4 bases, there was a span of 14 bases. The CDR3 consists of 15 residues. The CDR3, as DNA: TGTGCCAGCAGTGAAGATCAGTACCAGCGGTACGAGCAGTACTTC. It translates to CASSEDQYQRYEQYF.

This chain links TRBV7-9 with TRBJ1-1, with unresolved D. The CDR3 runs 11 residues. Germline V lookup: CDR1 SEHNR, CDR2 FQNEAQ (reference sequence). Trimming removed 8 bases at V and 6 bases at J, with 10 bases between. The CDR3 DNA follows: TGTGCCAGCGACTTAAGAGCTGAAGCTTTCTTT. Encoded protein: CASDLRAEAFF.

The chain has TRBV7-9 and TRBJ1-2; possibly TRBD1 for D (5 bases). The ends were cut back, 7 bases at V and 3 bases at J, with 12 bases in the middle. Germline CDR1 SEHNR, CDR2 FQNEAQ (reference sequence). CDR3 size: 13 residues. The CDR3 sequence: CASTLGRDYGYTF. The CDR3 bases are TGTGCCAGCACCCTAGGCAGGGACTATGGCTACACCTTC.

The chain recombines TRBV6-5 with TRBJ1-2; no clear D gene. The germline V gene has CDR1 MNHEY and CDR2 SVGAGI. V lost 7 bases and J 1 base, leaving 13 bases between the germline ends. The CDR3 loop spans 14 amino acids. The CDR3 sequence is CASIELGSNYGYTF. CDR3 DNA sequence: TGTGCCAGCATCGAACTAGGTAGTAACTATGGCTACACCTTC.

The chain uses TRBV12-3 or TRBV12-4 and TRBJ1-1; TRBD1 matches at 7 bases. The CDR3 extends over 13 amino acids. V was pared by 5 bases and J by 3 bases, with 3 bases of the junction left unmatched. The CDR3 nucleotides are TGTGCCAGCAGTCAGGACAGGTACACTGAAGCTTTCTTT. Its protein product is CASSQDRYTEAFF.

The chain combines TRBV7-8 with TRBJ2-5; D gene ambiguous. V shed 0 bases and J shed 3 bases, with 5 bases lying between them. Germline loops: CDR1 SGHVS, CDR2 FQNEAQ. This CDR3 spans 13 amino acids. Written as DNA, the CDR3 is TGTGCCAGCAGCTTAGCTATGGAAGAGACCCAGTACTTC. Residues: CASSLAMEETQYF.

This clone has a single count. The chain links TRBV6-2 or TRBV6-3 to TRBJ2-3; the D gene is possibly TRBD1 (5 bases). The V gene's germline CDR1 is MNHEY and CDR2 SVGEGT. The V gene lost 0 bases and the J gene lost 4 bases, with 5 bases spanning the gap. The CDR3 loop spans 13 amino acids. The CDR3 DNA reads as TGTGCCAGCAGTTACTCAGGGGCAGATACGCAGTATTTT. Its translation: CASSYSGADTQYF.

This clone was observed once. The rearrangement joins TRBV2 to TRBJ1-1, with D possibly matching TRBD1 (6 bases). This CDR3 is built from 15 residues. The V end was cut by 6 bases, the J end by 4 bases, with 18 bases between. Germline V CDR1 and CDR2: SNHLY, FYNNEI. The CDR3 loop reads CASSPNIGGGTEAFF. Written as DNA, the CDR3 is TGTGCCAGCAGCCCAAATATAGGAGGGGGCACTGAAGCTTTCTTT.

This chain links TRBV19 with TRBJ1-4; 7 bases line up with TRBD1. The CDR3 has 15 amino acids. J gave up 1 base and V 4 bases, and 3 bases lay outside the gene matches. Germline-derived CDR1 and CDR2 are LNHDA and SQIVND (reference sequence). CDR3 DNA sequence: TGTGCCAGTAGTAGGAACAGGGGAACTAATGAAAAACTGTTTTTT. It yields the protein CASSRNRGTNEKLFF.

The chain carries TRBV18 and TRBJ1-1; a weak D match, TRBD1 (5 bases). V lost 3 bases and J lost 1, with 9 bases in between. This CDR3 spans 14 amino acids. Germline V gene lookup returns CDR1 KGHSH and CDR2 LQKENI. The CDR3 sequence is CASSPPGQNTEAFF. CDR3 DNA: TGTGCCAGCTCACCCCCAGGGCAGAACACTGAAGCTTTCTTT.

The chain has TRBV9 and TRBJ2-3; tentatively, D is TRBD1 or TRBD2 (5 bases each). CDR3 length: 15 residues. Trimming removed 0 bases from V and 5 bases from J, with 13 bases in between. Germline V lookup: CDR1 SGDLS, CDR2 YYNGEE. The CDR3 loop is CASSVATWGRDTQYF. In DNA form, the CDR3 reads TGTGCCAGCAGCGTAGCTACTTGGGGACGAGATACGCAGTATTTT.

This chain uses TRBV27 with TRBJ2-5, with D possibly being TRBD1 (5 bases). The germline CDR1 and CDR2 sequences are MNHEY and SMNVEV (reference sequence). The CDR3 is made up of 15 amino acids. Trimming left V 2 bases short and J 5 bases short, with 15 bases between. The CDR3 coding sequence is TGTGCCAGCAGTTTAAGGGGCGCGGCTGGGGAGACCCAGTACTTC. Its protein is CASSLRGAAGETQYF.

The chain uses TRBV5-1 and TRBJ2-1; 8 bases fit TRBD2. V lost 0 bases, J lost 0 bases, and 2 bases stayed unmatched. Germline values: CDR1 SGHRS, CDR2 YFSETQ. The length of the CDR3 is 16 residues. CDR3 region: CASSLETSGSYNEQFF. The CDR3 nucleotides read TGCGCCAGCAGCTTGGAAACTAGCGGCTCCTACAATGAGCAGTTCTTC.

The chain employs TRBV6-5 and TRBJ1-2; 8 bases are a match to TRBD1. The germline CDR1 and CDR2 sequences are MNHEY and SVGAGI. The V and J ends lost 7 bases and 4 bases, in that order; junction bases with no gene match: 11. CDR3 size: 15 residues. CDR3 bases: TGTGCCAGCACCATCGACAGGGGCTATGGCTATGGCTACACCTTC. It encodes CASTIDRGYGYGYTF.

The genes are TRBV4-3 and TRBJ2-1; D is ambiguous. The CDR3 has 15 amino acids. Between the trimmed V and J ends, which lost 1 base and 3 bases, there was a span of 10 bases. The germline CDR1 and CDR2 sequences are LGHNA and YSLEER. The CDR3 DNA reads TGCGCCAGCAGCCAAGTCCCACCGGTCTACAATGAGCAGTTCTTC. Residues: CASSQVPPVYNEQFF.